Included here is one T cell receptor beta chain sequence, with context. Its antigen is unknown. It has no much larger one-base neighbor in the sample; base qualities were not kept. The entry originates in a study of blood T cell repertoires in COVID-19 (TCRdb year 2020). Regarding the research as a whole: The collaborator samples originated in the United States, Italy and Spain and spanned the acute and convalescent phases of COVID-19. The repertoires were made available in a free public database intended to serve as a resource for research on the immune response to SARS-CoV-2. The samples were drawn from the first 160 participants of the ongoing ImmuneRACE study and from more than 1,000 subjects provided by 6 global collaborators. A de-identified subject ID, COVID-19 status, age in years and sex were almost always included in the sample metadata. The material from the prospective study consisted of cDNA or gDNA derived from T cells, B-cell-depleted T cells, or PBMCs. Where available, HLA class I and class II types were taken from metadata supplied by the sample provider and were not determined by assay-based typing. Deeply sampled blood TCRbeta repertoires from subjects exposed to, actively infected with, or recovered from COVID-19 were included in the dataset. The full study reports these points: The quantity of clinical and demographic metadata differed by source and by participant and was supplied without curation.

Enrolling through a virtual design, the prospective study's participants ranged in age from roughly 18 to 100 years and lived across 24 United States geographic areas. Cohort assignment in the prospective study relied on participant-reported clinical history from a screening survey and a study questionnaire. For ImmuneRACE Cohort 3, a participant was defined as recovered based on two consecutive negative NP/OP PCR tests, clearance by a healthcare professional, or resolution of symptoms. In the prospective study, mobile phlebotomists collected whole blood, serum and a nasopharyngeal or oropharyngeal swab from each participant. Additional blood draws and questionnaires over an approximately two-month period could optionally be provided by prospective study participants. Before DNA extraction, prospective study blood samples were shipped either frozen or at room temperature. The immunoSEQ Assay, a bias-controlled multiplex PCR, was used to amplify TCRbeta CDR3 regions from genomic DNA. As for the authors' bioinformatics: Within the assay, amplification of reference gene primers was used to estimate how many nucleated cells each sample contained. To quantify the absolute abundance of each unique TCRbeta CDR3 rearrangement, sequence reads were collapsed and filtered. For each sample, productive Simpson clonality was calculated as the square root of Simpson's diversity index across productive rearrangements. TCRdb provides this immuneACCESS table in a form limited to in-frame rearrangements. Some clones are lacking; in checked studies, under half of them reflect an unresolved V gene, and why the rest are absent is not known. V and J calls and clone size are those listed in that table; D and trimming were worked out from the DNA. A total of about 220,000 clones appear in this sample, about four fifths of them only once. In total, the top ten clones hold 3% to 4% of the sample.

Ends trimmed: V by 3 bases, J by 2 bases; bases unmatched to a gene: 1. Per the germline V gene (reference sequence), SGHKS is the CDR1 and YYEKEE is the CDR2. The CDR3 starts with the cysteine, ends with the phenylalanine, and has 14 residues. This entry keeps only the CDR3 DNA: 42 bases, framed from base 1. Source material: PBMCs or T cells enriched from blood (not recorded which). The V and J genes are TRBV5-5 and TRBJ1-2; TRBD1 fits 10 bases in the junction. The sequence derives from a woman aged 55 to 70 who had recovered from COVID-19. The CDR3 protein is CASSSGQGNYGYTF. In nucleotides, the sequence is TGTGCCAGCAGCTCGGGACAGGGGAACTATGGCTACACCTTC.